This T cell receptor beta chain emerged from a study of tumor and adjacent non-tumor tissue in lung cancer. Three rounds of nested PCR, following a modified ARM-PCR protocol, produced the TCRbeta library. TCRdb re-analysed the multiplex PCR reads in MiXCR, keeping a single row per CDR3 protein. The sample lists 85,000 to 100,000 distinct CDR3 sequences, approximately 70% occurring once. This sample's RNA came from whole unsorted tissue. This clonotype is a singleton in its sample. Being one base from a much bigger clone, this may be a read error. The CDR3 has 15 residues. Trimming removed 5 bases at V and 0 bases at J, with 13 bases between. Germline CDR1 reads MNHNY; CDR2 reads SVGAGI (reference sequence).

The TCR was taken from a man between 60 and 70 years old with non-small cell lung cancer. J is TRBJ1-2 and V is TRBV6-6; D is uncertain. Sequenced material: lung tumor tissue. The CDR3 sequence: CASSKTDGANYGYTF. The CDR3 region has the DNA TGTGCCAGCAGTAAAACCGACGGTGCTAACTATGGCTACACCTTC.